Presented here are 24 T cell receptor beta chains from one specimen sequenced in a study of T cell responses to AZD1222 COVID-19 vaccine. The protocol was immunoSEQ multiplex PCR, while the TCRdb copy is restricted to in-frame clones and leaves out a portion. The sample has approximately 160,000 clones; approximately 90% are singletons. Material: peripheral blood, obtained on day 0 of AZD1222 vaccination. The source of these receptors is an adult in good health.

This rearrangement joins TRBV7-9 to TRBJ2-1; D possibly matches TRBD1 or TRBD2 (5 bases each). CDR1 SEHNR and CDR2 FQNEAQ come from the germline V gene (reference sequence). V was pared by 4 bases and J by 4 bases, with 11 bases between. This CDR3 has 14 residues. The CDR3 nucleotides are TGTGCCAGCAGCTCCGGGACCTATTACAATGAGCAGTTCTTC. Protein sequence: CASSSGTYYNEQFF. Using reference TRBV7-9 and TRBJ2-1 for the parts outside the CDR3, the full variable domain is DTGVSQNPRHKITKRGQNVTFRCDPISEHNRLYWYRQTLGQGPEFLTYFQNEAQLEKSRLLSDRFSAERPKGSFSTLEIQRTEQGDSAMYLCASSSGTYYNEQFFGPGTRLTVL.

The genes are TRBV6-5 and TRBJ2-3; D not resolved. The CDR3 totals 16 residues. Trimming stripped 0 bases from V and 6 bases from J, with 16 bases between. CDR1 and CDR2 (germline): MNHEY, SVGAGI. CDR3 region: CASSYSGRSHADTQYF. The CDR3 bases are TGTGCCAGCAGTTACTCGGGCCGTTCGCATGCGGATACGCAGTATTTT.

The chain couples TRBV5-1 to TRBJ2-1; tentatively, D is TRBD1 or TRBD2 (5 bases each). The CDR3 is 12 residues long. The germline V gene encodes CDR1 SGHRS and CDR2 YFSETQ. Between the trimmed V and J ends, which lost 7 bases and 7 bases, there was a span of 12 bases. CDR3 sequence: CASRDDYNEQFF. The CDR3 DNA is TGCGCCAGCCGGGACGACTATAATGAGCAGTTCTTC.

The J gene is TRBJ1-5, the V gene TRBV7-9; 7 nucleotides line up with TRBD1. Germline V CDR1 and CDR2: SEHNR, FQNEAQ (reference sequence). Losses at the gene ends were 5 bases for V and 9 bases for J; bases not matched to a gene: 4. This CDR3 comprises 12 residues. The CDR3 DNA is TGTGCCAGCAGCCACCCAGGGGGGCCCCAGCATTTT. Translated, it gives CASSHPGGPQHF.

This chain connects TRBV3-1 (or the pseudogene TRBV3-2) to TRBJ1-1; a weak D match, TRBD1 (6 bases). This CDR3 region has 12 residues. Per germline, CDR1 LGHDT and CDR2 YNNKEL (reference sequence). Trimming pared 2 bases from V and 7 bases from J, leaving 8 bases between. DNA of the CDR3: TGTGCCAGCAGCCAATTGACAGGTGAAGCTTTCTTT. Its protein product is CASSQLTGEAFF.

V usage is TRBV6-5 and J usage is TRBJ2-4; 7 bases map to TRBD2. This CDR3 is built from 15 residues. Germline CDR1 reads MNHEY; CDR2 reads SVGAGI. V dropped 2 bases and J dropped 5; count of bases not matched to a gene: 6. The CDR3 nucleotides read TGTGCCAGCAGTTACCGCGGGAGTGGGGAAAACATTCAGTACTTC. Protein product: CASSYRGSGENIQYF.

The chain employs TRBV12-3 or TRBV12-4 and TRBJ1-1, with no clear D. This CDR3 is 12 amino acids long. V was shortened by 3 bases and J by 7 bases, with 9 bases between the two germline ends. CDR3 loop: CASSFRGNEAFF. CDR3 nucleotides: TGTGCCAGCAGTTTCCGGGGAAATGAAGCTTTCTTT.

The chain employs TRBV6-6 and TRBJ1-2; D is undetermined. Germline V lookup: CDR1 MNHNY, CDR2 SVGAGI (reference sequence). The V end lost 5 bases, the J end lost 6 bases, and 16 bases lay between the germline ends. The CDR3 is 14 residues long. The CDR3 spells CASSAGGFTHGYTF. The CDR3 DNA reads TGTGCCAGCAGTGCAGGTGGCTTCACCCATGGCTACACCTTC.

The J gene is TRBJ1-1, the V gene TRBV10-3, with D maybe TRBD1 (6 bases). V was trimmed by 3 bases and J by 4 bases, leaving 9 bases between them. The CDR3 is made up of 13 amino acids. Germline V gene sequence: CDR1 ENHRY, CDR2 SYGVKD. The CDR3 nucleotides read TGTGCCATCAGTGAAGGAGGGGGCACTGAAGCTTTCTTT. It is translated as CAISEGGGTEAFF.

J is TRBJ2-3 and V is TRBV21-1; TRBD1, the D gene given by the table, was not confirmed from the DNA. TRBV21-1 is given as a pseudogene. This CDR3 contains 13 residues. The CDR3 bases are TGTGCCAGCAGCTACAGGGGGCAAGATACGCAGTATTTT. Its protein is CASSYRGQDTQYF.

Only a few counts were recorded for this clone. The chain uses TRBV10-1 and TRBJ1-5; D gene ambiguous. The CDR3 is made up of 12 amino acids. V was trimmed by 7 bases and J by 4 bases, leaving 8 bases between them. In germline, CDR1 is WNHNN, CDR2 SYGVQD (reference sequence). The CDR3 nucleotides read TGCGCCAGCATCAAAGGGAATCAGCCCCAGCATTTT. Its protein is CASIKGNQPQHF.

V and J are TRBV5-8 and TRBJ1-1; maybe TRBD1 (5 bases). V was cut by 0 bases and J by 0 bases, with 6 bases left in between. The CDR3 is 14 amino acids. CDR1 SGHTS and CDR2 YDEGEE come from the germline V gene. The CDR3 DNA sequence: TGTGCCAGCAGCTTGGAGGGGATGAACACTGAAGCTTTCTTT. This sequence encodes CASSLEGMNTEAFF.

The V and J genes are TRBV10-3 and TRBJ2-7, with 16 positions matching TRBD2. The V gene end was trimmed by 3 bases and the J gene end by 3 bases; junction bases not matched to a gene: 11. The CDR3 is made up of 19 amino acids. In germline, CDR1 is ENHRY, CDR2 SYGVKD. CDR3 in DNA: TGTGCCATCAGTGACGGGACTAGCGGGAGGGCCGGGAACTTCTACGAGCAGTACTTC. It specifies CAISDGTSGRAGNFYEQYF.

The chain recombines TRBV6-6 with TRBJ1-6, with D perhaps matching TRBD1 (6 bases). Germline values: CDR1 MNHNY, CDR2 SVGAGI (reference sequence). The CDR3 is 16 amino acids. Trimming took off 2 bases at V and 8 bases at J, with 16 bases between the two ends. The CDR3 DNA is TGTGCCAGCAGTTACAGGTGGAGGGGGATGTATTCACCCCTCCACTTT. It encodes CASSYRWRGMYSPLHF.

V and J are TRBV9 and TRBJ2-3, with 10 bases fitting TRBD2. This CDR3 contains 17 residues. Germline values: CDR1 SGDLS, CDR2 YYNGEE. V lost 3 bases, J lost 1 base, and 8 bases stayed unmatched. The CDR3 reads CASSGPPSGSGTDTQYF. The CDR3 DNA reads TGTGCCAGCAGCGGACCACCTAGCGGGAGTGGCACAGATACGCAGTATTTT.

This clone was counted once. The rearrangement links TRBV18 to TRBJ2-7; the match to TRBD1 covers 9 bases. From germline, CDR1 is KGHSH and CDR2 LQKENI. The CDR3 contains 13 residues. V gave up 5 bases and J gave up 7 bases; unmatched junction bases: 6. This chain's CDR3 is CASSEGQGREQYF. As DNA, the CDR3 is TGTGCCAGCTCAGAGGGACAGGGTCGGGAGCAGTACTTC.

The rearrangement uses TRBV2 and TRBJ1-4; possibly TRBD1 for D (6 bases). Germline V gives CDR1 SNHLY, CDR2 FYNNEI. The V end was cut by 5 bases, the J end by 8 bases, with 12 bases between. There are 13 residues in the CDR3. The CDR3, as DNA: TGTGCCAGCAGTCCGACAGGCGAAGAAAAACTGTTTTTT. Translated: CASSPTGEEKLFF.

As regards this clone: The junction and the germline gene differ at one end; a read error may be behind it. This chain links TRBV7-2 with TRBJ1-6; D unresolved. This CDR3 has 16 residues. Germline V gene sequence: CDR1 SGHTA, CDR2 FQGNSA. CDR3 sequence (DNA): TGTGCCAGCAGCTCACGGACTGGTGGCCCTTATTCATCCCTCCACTTT. Translating gives CASSSRTGGPYSSLHF.

The rearrangement uses TRBV5-4 and TRBJ1-2; 8 nucleotides agree with TRBD1. CDR3 length: 16 amino acids. Germline values: CDR1 SGHNT, CDR2 YYREEE (reference sequence). The V segment lost 6 bases and the J segment 4 bases; nucleotides outside the gene matches: 14. DNA for the CDR3: TGTGCCAGCATCGAGCGACCGCAGGGGGCAGTCTATGGCTACACCTTC. This encodes CASIERPQGAVYGYTF.

This clone was picked up one time. The chain links TRBV11-3 to TRBJ2-1; tentative D call: TRBD2 (6 bases). This CDR3 spans 15 amino acids. Germline CDR1 SGHNT, CDR2 YENEEA. The V gene lost 5 bases and the J gene lost 5 bases, with 16 bases spanning the gap. The CDR3: CASSPRDRQHNEQFF. The CDR3 DNA is TGTGCCAGCAGCCCGCGGGACCGTCAACACAATGAGCAGTTCTTC.

CDR3 in DNA: TGCAGTGCTCAGGGGGTTTACGAGCAGTACTTC. Its translation: CSAQGVYEQYF. The chain has TRBV20-1 and TRBJ2-7, with 7 bases identical to TRBD1. The length of the CDR3 is 11 residues. Per germline, CDR1 DFQATT and CDR2 SNEGSKA (reference sequence). J lost 4 bases, V lost 5 bases, and 2 bases had no gene match.

This chain connects TRBV11-2 to TRBJ2-2; D gene uncertain. V gave up 2 bases and J gave up 4 bases, with 8 bases separating them. Germline V gives CDR1 SGHAT, CDR2 FQNNGV. The length of the CDR3 is 14 residues. The CDR3 region has the DNA TGTGCCAGCAGCTTAATAGATATCACCGGGGAGCTGTTTTTT. Encoded protein: CASSLIDITGELFF.

This chain uses TRBV11-3 with TRBJ2-3; no definite D call. The V end was cut by 5 bases, the J end by 2 bases, with 20 bases between. The CDR3 extends over 17 amino acids. Germline V lookup: CDR1 SGHNT, CDR2 YENEEA. DNA of the CDR3: TGTGCCAGCAGCGACCCCTTTATGCCGGAAAACACAGATACGCAGTATTTT. It yields the protein CASSDPFMPENTDTQYF.

The chain is built from TRBV6-5 and TRBJ1-2; D might be TRBD1 (5 bases). The CDR3 loop spans 15 amino acids. The germline V and J ends were trimmed by 3 bases and 4 bases, with 15 bases remaining between them. Germline assignment: CDR1 MNHEY and CDR2 SVGAGI. This CDR3 reads CASSYRDRLVYGYTF. The DNA for the CDR3 is TGTGCCAGCAGTTATAGGGACCGCCTGGTCTATGGCTACACCTTC.